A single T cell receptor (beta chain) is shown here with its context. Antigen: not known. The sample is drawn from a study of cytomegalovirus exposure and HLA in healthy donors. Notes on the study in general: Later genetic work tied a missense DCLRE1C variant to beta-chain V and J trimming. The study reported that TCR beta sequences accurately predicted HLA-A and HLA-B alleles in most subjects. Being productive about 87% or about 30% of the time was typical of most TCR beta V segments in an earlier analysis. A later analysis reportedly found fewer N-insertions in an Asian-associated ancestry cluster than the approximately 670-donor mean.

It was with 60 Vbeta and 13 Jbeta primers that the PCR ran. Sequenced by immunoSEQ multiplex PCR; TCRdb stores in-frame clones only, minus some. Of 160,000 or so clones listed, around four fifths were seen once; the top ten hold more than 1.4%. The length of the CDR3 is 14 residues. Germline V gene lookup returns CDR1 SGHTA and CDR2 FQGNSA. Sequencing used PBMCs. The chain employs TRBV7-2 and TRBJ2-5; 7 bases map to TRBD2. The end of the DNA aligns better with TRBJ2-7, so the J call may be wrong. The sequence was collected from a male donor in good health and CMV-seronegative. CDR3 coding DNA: TGTGCCAGCAGCTTAACATGGGGGGGCTACGAGCAGTACTTC. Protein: CASSLTWGGYEQYF.